A single sample gave rise to the 17 T cell receptor beta chains below, sequenced in a study of OX40 agonist ivuxolimab in advanced cancers. Method: immunoSEQ multiplex PCR; TCRdb's copy keeps in-frame clones and lacks some. This table holds about 95,000 clones, roughly nine tenths found once. The sequenced sample was CD4+ or CD8+ T cells sorted from blood, obtained in a trial of the OX40 agonist ivuxolimab. The receptors here all came from an adult with an advanced solid tumor such as melanoma, head and neck, liver or kidney cancer.

This sequence joins TRBV7-9 and TRBJ2-1, with D maybe TRBD2 (6 bases). Germline-derived CDR1 and CDR2 are SEHNR and FQNEAQ (reference sequence). Trimming shortened V by 5 bases and J by 6 bases, and 14 bases separated the two germline ends. CDR3 length: 14 residues. Here the CDR3 DNA reads TGTGCCAGCAGCCGATCGACTAGTCCCAATGAGCAGTTCTTC. It is translated as CASSRSTSPNEQFF.

The rearrangement joins TRBV5-6 to TRBJ2-5; maybe TRBD1 (6 bases). The CDR3 runs 15 residues. From germline, CDR1 is SGHDT and CDR2 YYEEEE. V lost 3 bases, J lost 5 bases, and 17 bases lay in between. The DNA of the CDR3 is TGTGCCAGCAGCTCCGTAGACTTAGGACAGGAGACCCAGTACTTC. Translation gives CASSSVDLGQETQYF.

The V and J genes are TRBV27 and TRBJ1-2; TRBD1 might be the D (6 bases). V lost 3 bases, J lost 3 bases, and 11 bases lay in between. The CDR3 length is 14 residues. Germline loops: CDR1 MNHEY, CDR2 SMNVEV (reference sequence). CDR3 sequence: CASSFHHRDYGYTF. The CDR3 nucleotides read TGTGCCAGCAGTTTCCACCACAGGGACTATGGCTACACCTTC.

The J gene is TRBJ2-7, the V gene TRBV28, with D perhaps TRBD2 (6 bases). CDR1 and CDR2 from the germline V gene are MDHEN and SYDVKM. Trimming cost V 2 bases and J 3 bases, with 20 bases left between them. CDR3 length: 17 amino acids. This chain's CDR3 is CASSLPFIKRVRYEQYF. The CDR3, as DNA: TGTGCCAGCAGTTTACCCTTTATAAAGCGGGTACGCTACGAGCAGTACTTC.

V and J are TRBV6-5 and TRBJ2-4; a possible D gene is TRBD1 (5 bases). The CDR3 length is 14 residues. V shed 5 bases and J shed 5 bases, with 13 bases lying between them. The germline CDR1 and CDR2 sequences are MNHEY and SVGAGI. The CDR3: CASSPQGWQNIQYF. The CDR3 DNA is TGTGCCAGCAGTCCTCAGGGTTGGCAAAACATTCAGTACTTC.

The J gene is TRBJ1-2, the V gene TRBV6-6, with TRBD1 identical over 9 bases. This CDR3 has 15 residues. Per the germline V gene, CDR1 is MNHNY and CDR2 is SVGAGI (reference sequence). After removal of 2 bases from V and 8 bases from J, the junction contained 9 bases not matched to a gene. Here the CDR3 reads CASSYKTTGGQGYTF. The DNA for the CDR3 is TGTGCCAGCAGTTACAAGACGACAGGGGGACAGGGCTACACCTTC.

This CDR3 is CASSQHLPRNYGYTF. The CDR3 DNA follows: TGTGCCAGCAGCCAACATCTCCCACGTAACTATGGCTACACCTTC. The J gene is TRBJ1-2, the V gene TRBV5-4; no clear D gene. Trimming cost V 4 bases and J 1 base, with 14 bases left between them. Germline V gives CDR1 SGHNT, CDR2 YYREEE (reference sequence). This CDR3 contains 15 residues.

The V call is TRBV11-3, the J call TRBJ2-3; no clear D gene. Deletions cut 2 bases from V and 2 bases from J, with 11 bases between. Germline CDR1 SGHNT, CDR2 YENEEA. The CDR3 sequence is 15 residues long. The CDR3 is CASSLSFSNTDTQYF. CDR3 DNA sequence: TGTGCCAGCAGCTTAAGTTTCAGCAACACAGATACGCAGTATTTT.

This clone was recorded once. The chain is built from TRBV6-1 and TRBJ2-1, with 7 bases lining up with TRBD2. This CDR3 is built from 12 residues. CDR1 MNHNS and CDR2 SASEGT come from the germline V gene. This CDR3 is CASGLSFNEQFF. Written as DNA, the CDR3 is TGTGCGTCGGGACTATCTTTCAATGAGCAGTTCTTC.

J is TRBJ2-3 and V is TRBV7-2; D might be TRBD2 (5 bases). CDR3 length: 14 amino acids. Deletions cut 7 bases from V and 2 bases from J, with 13 bases between. Germline values: CDR1 SGHTA, CDR2 FQGNSA. CDR3 in amino acids: CASIRGYNTDTQYF. The CDR3 nucleotides read TGTGCCAGCATCCGAGGGTACAACACAGATACGCAGTATTTT.

This clone was seen just once. The V call is TRBV7-3, the J call TRBJ1-1; TRBD1 aligns across 11 bases. The ends lost 2 bases at V and 4 bases at J; junction bases unmatched: 9. This CDR3 spans 17 amino acids. Germline values: CDR1 SGHTA, CDR2 FQGTGA. The CDR3 spells CASSLRGTGGRITEAFF. The CDR3 nucleotides read TGTGCCAGCAGCTTACGAGGGACAGGGGGAAGGATCACTGAAGCTTTCTTT.

V gene TRBV10-3 combines with J gene TRBJ1-5, with TRBD1 identical over 8 bases. In germline, CDR1 is ENHRY, CDR2 SYGVKD. V was clipped by 10 bases and J by 7 bases; unmatched bases: 9. This CDR3 region has 13 residues. The CDR3 loop reads CATQTGEEQPQHF. The CDR3 DNA sequence: TGTGCCACCCAGACAGGGGAGGAACAGCCCCAGCATTTT.

V is TRBV6-1 and J is TRBJ2-7; the D gene is possibly TRBD1 (6 bases). CDR3 length: 14 residues. Trimming took off 7 bases at V and 2 bases at J, with 15 bases between the two ends. In germline, CDR1 is MNHNS, CDR2 SASEGT. CDR3 coding DNA: TGTGCCAGCACCAGCCGGGACATTACCTACGAGCAGTACTTC. The encoded protein is CASTSRDITYEQYF.

This clone was observed a handful of times. The J gene is TRBJ2-7, the V gene TRBV7-8; no definite D call. Between the trimmed V and J ends, which lost 7 bases and 2 bases, there was a span of 15 bases. CDR1 SGHVS and CDR2 FQNEAQ come from the germline V gene. The CDR3 spans 14 residues. The CDR3 coding sequence is TGTGCCAGCAAGCCTGGCAGGTTCACCTACGAGCAGTACTTC. Translated, it gives CASKPGRFTYEQYF.

The rearrangement links TRBV7-3 to TRBJ1-1; no definite D call. The CDR3 is 13 residues long. Germline CDR1 reads SGHTA; CDR2 reads FQGTGA. Between the trimmed V and J ends, which lost 3 bases and 7 bases, there was a span of 12 bases. The DNA of the CDR3 is TGTGCCAGCAGCTTGGCGGGCGACGGTGAAGCTTTCTTT. Translation gives CASSLAGDGEAFF.

The chain recombines TRBV27 with TRBJ1-1, with 7 bases lining up with TRBD1. V lost 3 bases to trimming and J lost 3 bases; unmatched junction nucleotides: 4. Germline V CDR1 and CDR2: MNHEY, SMNVEV (reference sequence). The CDR3 consists of 14 residues. The CDR3 sequence is CASSFYRGDTEAFF. CDR3 DNA: TGTGCCAGCAGTTTCTACAGGGGAGACACTGAAGCTTTCTTT.

The chain employs TRBV30 and TRBJ2-3, with 13 bases that match TRBD2. Germline CDR1 reads GTSNPN; CDR2 reads SVGIG (reference sequence). The ends lost 3 bases at V and 7 bases at J; junction bases unmatched: 16. CDR3 length equals 18 residues. The CDR3 DNA reads as TGTGCCTGGAGGGACAAGACTAGCGGGGGGTGGATTGAAAATACGCAGTATTTT. It codes for CAWRDKTSGGWIENTQYF.